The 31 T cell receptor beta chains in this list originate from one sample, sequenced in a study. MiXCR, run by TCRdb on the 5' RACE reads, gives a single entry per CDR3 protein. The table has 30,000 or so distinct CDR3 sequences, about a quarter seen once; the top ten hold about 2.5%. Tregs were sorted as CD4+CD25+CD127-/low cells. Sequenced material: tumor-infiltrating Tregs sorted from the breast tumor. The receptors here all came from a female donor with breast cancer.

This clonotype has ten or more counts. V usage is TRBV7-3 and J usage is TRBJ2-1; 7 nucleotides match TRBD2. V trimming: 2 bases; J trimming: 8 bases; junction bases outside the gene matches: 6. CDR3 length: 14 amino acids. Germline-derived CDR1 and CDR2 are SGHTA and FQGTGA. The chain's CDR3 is CASSLGAGRDEQFF. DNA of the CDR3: TGTGCCAGCAGCTTAGGGGCGGGGAGGGATGAGCAGTTCTTC.

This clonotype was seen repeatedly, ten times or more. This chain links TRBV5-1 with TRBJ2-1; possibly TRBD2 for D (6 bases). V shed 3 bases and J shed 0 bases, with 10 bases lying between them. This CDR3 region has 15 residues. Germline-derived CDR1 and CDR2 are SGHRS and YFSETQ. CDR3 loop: CASSYDGSSYNEQFF. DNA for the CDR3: TGCGCCAGCAGCTATGACGGGAGCTCCTACAATGAGCAGTTCTTC.

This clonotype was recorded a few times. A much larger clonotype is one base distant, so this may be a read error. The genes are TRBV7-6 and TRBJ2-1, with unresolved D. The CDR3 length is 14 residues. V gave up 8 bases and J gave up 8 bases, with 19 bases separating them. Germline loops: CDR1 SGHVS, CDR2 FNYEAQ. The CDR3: CASVGLHPEYEQFF. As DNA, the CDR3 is TGTGCCAGCGTGGGCCTCCACCCGGAGTATGAGCAGTTCTTC.

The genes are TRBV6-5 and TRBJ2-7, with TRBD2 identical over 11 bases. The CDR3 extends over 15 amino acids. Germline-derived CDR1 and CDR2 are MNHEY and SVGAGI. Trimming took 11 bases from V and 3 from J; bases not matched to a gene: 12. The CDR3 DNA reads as TGTGCCGACAGGGGGACTAGCGGACCTTTCTACGAGCAGTACTTC. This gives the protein CADRGTSGPFYEQYF.

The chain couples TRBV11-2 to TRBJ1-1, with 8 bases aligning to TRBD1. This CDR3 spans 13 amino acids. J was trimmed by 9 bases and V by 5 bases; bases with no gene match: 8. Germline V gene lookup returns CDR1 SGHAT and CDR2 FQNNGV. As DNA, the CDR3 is TGTGCCAGCAGCCAGACAGGGGTTGTGAAAGCTTTCTTT. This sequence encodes CASSQTGVVKAFF. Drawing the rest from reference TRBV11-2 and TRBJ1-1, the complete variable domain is EAGVAQSPRYKIIEKRQSVAFWCNPISGHATLYWYQQILGQGPKLLIQFQNNGVVDDSQLPKDRFSAERLKGVDSTLKIQPAKLEDSAVYLCASSQTGVVKAFFGQGTRLTVV.

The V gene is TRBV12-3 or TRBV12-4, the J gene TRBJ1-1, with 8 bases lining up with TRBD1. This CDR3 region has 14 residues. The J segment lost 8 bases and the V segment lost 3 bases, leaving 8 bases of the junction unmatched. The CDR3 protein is CASSLWERTGEAFF. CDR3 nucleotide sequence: TGTGCCAGCAGTTTGTGGGAGAGGACAGGGGAAGCTTTCTTT.

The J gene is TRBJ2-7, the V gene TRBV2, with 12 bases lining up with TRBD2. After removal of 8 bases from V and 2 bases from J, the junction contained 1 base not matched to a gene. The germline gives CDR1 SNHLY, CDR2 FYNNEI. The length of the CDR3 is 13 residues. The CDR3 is CASGLAGPYEQYF. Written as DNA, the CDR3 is TGTGCCAGCGGACTAGCGGGGCCCTACGAGCAGTACTTC.

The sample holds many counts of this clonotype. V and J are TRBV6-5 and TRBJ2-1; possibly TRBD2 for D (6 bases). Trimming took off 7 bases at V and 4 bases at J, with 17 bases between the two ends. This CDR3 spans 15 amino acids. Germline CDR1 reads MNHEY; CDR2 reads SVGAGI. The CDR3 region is CASTPTGVRYNEQFF. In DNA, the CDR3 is TGTGCCAGCACCCCCACGGGGGTCAGATACAATGAGCAGTTCTTC.

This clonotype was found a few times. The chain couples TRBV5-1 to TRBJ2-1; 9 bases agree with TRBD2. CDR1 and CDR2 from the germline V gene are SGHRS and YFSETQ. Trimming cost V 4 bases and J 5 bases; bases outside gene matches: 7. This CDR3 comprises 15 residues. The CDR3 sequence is CASSPRGGRDNEQFF. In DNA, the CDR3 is TGCGCCAGCAGCCCTCGGGGCGGGAGGGACAATGAGCAGTTCTTC.

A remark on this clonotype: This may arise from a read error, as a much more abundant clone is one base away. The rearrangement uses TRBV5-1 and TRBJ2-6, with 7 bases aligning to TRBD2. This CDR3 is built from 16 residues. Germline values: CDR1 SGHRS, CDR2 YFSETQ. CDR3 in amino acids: CAGSQRGVLGANVLTF. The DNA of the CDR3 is TGCGCCGGCAGTCAACGGGGGGTTCTTGGGGCCAACGTCCTGACTTTC.

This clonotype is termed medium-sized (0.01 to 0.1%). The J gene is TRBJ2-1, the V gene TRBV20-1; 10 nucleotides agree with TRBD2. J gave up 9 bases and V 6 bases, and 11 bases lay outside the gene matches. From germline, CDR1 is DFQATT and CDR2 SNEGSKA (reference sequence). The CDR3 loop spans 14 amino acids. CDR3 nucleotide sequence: TGCAGTGCCGATCAACTAGCGGGATTTGGTGAGCAGTTCTTC. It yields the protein CSADQLAGFGEQFF.

The CDR3 nucleotides are TGTGCCAGCAGTCTCGGACACCCGGAGACCCAGTACTTC. This gives the protein CASSLGHPETQYF. V is TRBV12-3 or TRBV12-4 and J is TRBJ2-5; D might be TRBD1 (5 bases). V lost 5 bases and J lost 5, with 12 bases in between. The CDR3 sequence is 13 residues long.

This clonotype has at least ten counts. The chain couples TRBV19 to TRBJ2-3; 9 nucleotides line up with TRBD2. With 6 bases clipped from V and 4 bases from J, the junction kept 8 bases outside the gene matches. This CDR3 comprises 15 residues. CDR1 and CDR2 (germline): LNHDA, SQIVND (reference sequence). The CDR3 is CASRGLAGEADTQYF. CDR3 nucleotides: TGTGCCAGTAGAGGGTTAGCGGGAGAGGCAGATACGCAGTATTTT.

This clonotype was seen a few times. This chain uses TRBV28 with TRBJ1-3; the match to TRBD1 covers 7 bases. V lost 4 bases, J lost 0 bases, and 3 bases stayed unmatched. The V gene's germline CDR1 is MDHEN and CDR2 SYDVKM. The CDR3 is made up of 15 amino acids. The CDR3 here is CASSSQGRSGNTIYF. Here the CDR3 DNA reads TGTGCCAGCAGTTCACAGGGGCGCTCTGGAAACACCATATATTTT. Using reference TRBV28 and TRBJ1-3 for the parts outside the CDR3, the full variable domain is DVKVTQSSRYLVKRTGEKVFLECVQDMDHENMFWYRQDPGLGLRLIYFSYDVKMKEKGDIPEGYSVSREKKERFSLILESASTNQTSMYLCASSSQGRSGNTIYFGEGSWLTVV.

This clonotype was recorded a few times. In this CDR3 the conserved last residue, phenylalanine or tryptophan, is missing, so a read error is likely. CDR3 in amino acids: CAHPLQGGDTQYI. The CDR3 bases are TGTGCCCACCCTTTGCAGGGCGGAGATACGCAGTATATT. The gene calls are TRBV10-3 and TRBJ2-3; D possibly corresponds to TRBD1 (5 bases). The CDR3 loop spans 13 amino acids. The germline V gene encodes CDR1 ENHRY and CDR2 SYGVKD. V lost 11 bases, J lost 5 bases, and 17 bases lay in between.

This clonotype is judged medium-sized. The CDR3 DNA sequence: TGTGCCAGCAGTCACACAGATACGCAGTATTTT. Its protein is CASSHTDTQYF. The chain employs TRBV6-1 and TRBJ2-3; no clear D. Trimming pared 5 bases from V and 2 bases from J, leaving 2 bases between. The CDR3 spans 11 residues. Germline V gene sequence: CDR1 MNHNS, CDR2 SASEGT.

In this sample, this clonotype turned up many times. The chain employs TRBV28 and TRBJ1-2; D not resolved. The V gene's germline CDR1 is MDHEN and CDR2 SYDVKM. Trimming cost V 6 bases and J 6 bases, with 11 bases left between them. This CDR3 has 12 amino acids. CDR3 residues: CASSLPGNGYTF. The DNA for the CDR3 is TGTGCCAGCAGCCTACCCGGCAATGGCTACACCTTC.

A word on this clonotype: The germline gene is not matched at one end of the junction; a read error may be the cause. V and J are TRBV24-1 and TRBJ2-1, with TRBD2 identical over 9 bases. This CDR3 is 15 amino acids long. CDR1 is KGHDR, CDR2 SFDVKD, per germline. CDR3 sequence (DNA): TGTGCCACCCGTGACCCTGGGACTAGCCACAATGAGCAGTTCTTC. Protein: CATRDPGTSHNEQFF.

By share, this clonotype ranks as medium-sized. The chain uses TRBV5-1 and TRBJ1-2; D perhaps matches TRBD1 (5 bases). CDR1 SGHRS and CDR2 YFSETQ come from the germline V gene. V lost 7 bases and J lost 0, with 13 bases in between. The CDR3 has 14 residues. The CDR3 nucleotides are TGCGCCAGCGCCTGGGACGGCCCTAACTATGGCTACACCTTC. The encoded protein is CASAWDGPNYGYTF.

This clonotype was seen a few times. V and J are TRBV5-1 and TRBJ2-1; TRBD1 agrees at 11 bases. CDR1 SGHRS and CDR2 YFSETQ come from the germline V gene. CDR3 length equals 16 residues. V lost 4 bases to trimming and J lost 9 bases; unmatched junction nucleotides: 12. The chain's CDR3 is CASSVLSDRGLGEQFF. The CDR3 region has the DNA TGCGCCAGCAGCGTCCTATCGGACAGGGGGCTAGGTGAGCAGTTCTTC.

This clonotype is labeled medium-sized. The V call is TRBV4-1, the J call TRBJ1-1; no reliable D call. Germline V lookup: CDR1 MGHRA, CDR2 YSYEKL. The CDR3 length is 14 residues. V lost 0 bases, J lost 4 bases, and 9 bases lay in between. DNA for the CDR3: TGCGCCAGCAGCCAAGATTGGTCGGGCACTGAAGCTTTCTTT. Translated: CASSQDWSGTEAFF.

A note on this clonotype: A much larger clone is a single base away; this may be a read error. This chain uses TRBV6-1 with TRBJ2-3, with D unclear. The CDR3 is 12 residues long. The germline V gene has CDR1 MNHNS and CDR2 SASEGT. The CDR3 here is CASSKSTDSQYF. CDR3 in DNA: TGTGCCAGCAGTAAATCCACAGATTCGCAGTATTTT.

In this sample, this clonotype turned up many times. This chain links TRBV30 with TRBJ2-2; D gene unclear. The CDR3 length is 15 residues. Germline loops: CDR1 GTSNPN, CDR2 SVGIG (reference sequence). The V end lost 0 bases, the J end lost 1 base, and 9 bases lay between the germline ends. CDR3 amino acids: CAWSVLDLNTGELFF. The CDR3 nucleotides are TGTGCCTGGAGTGTACTGGATTTGAACACCGGGGAGCTGTTTTTT.

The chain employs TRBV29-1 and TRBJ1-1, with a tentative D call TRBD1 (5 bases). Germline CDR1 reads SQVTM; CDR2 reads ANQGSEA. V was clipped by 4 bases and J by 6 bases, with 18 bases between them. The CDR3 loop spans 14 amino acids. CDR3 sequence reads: CSVVRGGVNAEAFF. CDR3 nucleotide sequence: TGCAGCGTTGTGAGGGGAGGGGTCAACGCTGAAGCTTTCTTT.

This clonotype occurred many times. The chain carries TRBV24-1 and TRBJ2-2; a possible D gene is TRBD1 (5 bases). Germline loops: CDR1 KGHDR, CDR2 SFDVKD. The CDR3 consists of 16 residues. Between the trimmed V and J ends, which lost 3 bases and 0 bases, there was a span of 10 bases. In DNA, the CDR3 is TGTGCCACCAGTGATCCAGGGAATTCGAACACCGGGGAGCTGTTTTTT. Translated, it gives CATSDPGNSNTGELFF.

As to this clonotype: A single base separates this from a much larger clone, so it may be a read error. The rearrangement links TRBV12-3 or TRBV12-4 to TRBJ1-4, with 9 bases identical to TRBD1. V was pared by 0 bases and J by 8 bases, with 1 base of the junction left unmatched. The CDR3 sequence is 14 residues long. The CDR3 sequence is CASSLAGTGEKLFF. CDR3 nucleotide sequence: TGTGCCAGCAGTTTAGCTGGGACAGGGGAAAAACTGTTTTTT.

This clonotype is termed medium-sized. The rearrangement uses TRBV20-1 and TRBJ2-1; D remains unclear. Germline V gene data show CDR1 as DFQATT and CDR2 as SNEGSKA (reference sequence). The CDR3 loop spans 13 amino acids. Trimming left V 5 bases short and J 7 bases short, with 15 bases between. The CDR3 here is CSAPNRARNEQFF. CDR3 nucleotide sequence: TGCAGTGCTCCAAATCGGGCTAGGAATGAGCAGTTCTTC.

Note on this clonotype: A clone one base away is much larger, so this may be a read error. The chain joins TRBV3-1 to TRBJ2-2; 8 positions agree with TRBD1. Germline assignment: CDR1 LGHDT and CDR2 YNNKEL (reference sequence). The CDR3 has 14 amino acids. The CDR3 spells CTSSQARGLGELFF. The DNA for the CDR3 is TGTACCAGCAGCCAAGCCAGGGGGCTTGGGGAGCTGTTTTTT.

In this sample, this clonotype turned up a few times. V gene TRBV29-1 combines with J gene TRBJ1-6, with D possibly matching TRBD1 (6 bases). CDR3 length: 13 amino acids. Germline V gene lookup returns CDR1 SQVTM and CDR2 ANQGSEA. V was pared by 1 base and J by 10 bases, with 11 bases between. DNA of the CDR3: TGCAGCGTTGAAGGCCCAGGGGAGTCACCCCTCCACTTT. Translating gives CSVEGPGESPLHF.

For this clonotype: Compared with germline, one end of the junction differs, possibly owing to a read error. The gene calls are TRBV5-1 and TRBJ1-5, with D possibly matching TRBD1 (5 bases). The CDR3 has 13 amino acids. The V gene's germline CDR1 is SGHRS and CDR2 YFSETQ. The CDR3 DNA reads TGCGCCAGCGGCGGGGGAGACAATCAGGCCCAGCATTTT. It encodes CASGGGDNQAQHF.

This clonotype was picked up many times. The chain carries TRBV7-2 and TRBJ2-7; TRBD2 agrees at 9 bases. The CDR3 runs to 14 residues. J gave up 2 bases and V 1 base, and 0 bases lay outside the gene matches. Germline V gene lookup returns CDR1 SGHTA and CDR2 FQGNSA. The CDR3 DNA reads TGTGCCAGCAGCTTAGTAGCGGGGGCCTACGAGCAGTACTTC. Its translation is CASSLVAGAYEQYF.